This T cell receptor (beta chain) was sequenced in a study of blood T cells in healthy people across ages. Comment on this clonotype: One end of the junction fails to match germline, which may point to a read error.

The CDR3 length is 16 residues. From germline, CDR1 is SGDLS and CDR2 YYNGEE. Through a sample-barcoded 5' primer and a J-beta primer mix, a second PCR was run for 7 to 11 cycles. Every sample produced at least 2.5 million CDR3-containing paired-end reads. TCRdb fed the 5' RACE reads into MiXCR, producing one record per CDR3 protein. Seen here are about 970,000 distinct CDR3 sequences, roughly 51% observed once, and the top ten hold 20% to 25%. Sequenced material: blood. The J gene is TRBJ2-3, the V gene TRBV9, with D possibly being TRBD2 (5 bases). This receptor was obtained from a woman in her fifties or sixties in good health. CDR3 coding DNA: TGTGCCGGCAGCGTAGACCTAGCTTATGGCACAGATACGCAGTATTTT. Protein sequence: CAGSVDLAYGTDTQYF.